The clone carrying this T cell receptor (beta chain) has just one count. Its cognate antigen is unknown. The protocol was immunoSEQ multiplex PCR, while the TCRdb copy is restricted to in-frame clones and leaves out a portion. The sample has some 1,400,000 clones, roughly 95% seen once. This specimen belongs to a study of shared clonotypes between healthy human individuals. Study-wide points: Generation probabilities were higher for clonotypes shared across all four sorted-subset donors than for unshared ones. Sampling covered nothing but blood. Tissue TCR repertoires likely differ from those found in blood.

The CDR3 loop spans 16 amino acids. Germline V gene lookup returns CDR1 SGDLS and CDR2 YYNGEE. The V end was cut by 3 bases, the J end by 6 bases, with 22 bases between. V usage is TRBV9 and J usage is TRBJ2-7; TRBD1 or TRBD2 may be the D gene (6 bases each). The TCR was taken from a man aged 25-40 years in good health. The sequencing sample was made of naive CD4+ T cells sorted from blood. The subset denotes: CD45RA+ positively selected. CDR3 amino acids: CASSEHEGGPFSEQYF. CDR3 bases: TGTGCCAGCAGCGAACATGAGGGGGGTCCGTTCAGCGAGCAGTACTTC.